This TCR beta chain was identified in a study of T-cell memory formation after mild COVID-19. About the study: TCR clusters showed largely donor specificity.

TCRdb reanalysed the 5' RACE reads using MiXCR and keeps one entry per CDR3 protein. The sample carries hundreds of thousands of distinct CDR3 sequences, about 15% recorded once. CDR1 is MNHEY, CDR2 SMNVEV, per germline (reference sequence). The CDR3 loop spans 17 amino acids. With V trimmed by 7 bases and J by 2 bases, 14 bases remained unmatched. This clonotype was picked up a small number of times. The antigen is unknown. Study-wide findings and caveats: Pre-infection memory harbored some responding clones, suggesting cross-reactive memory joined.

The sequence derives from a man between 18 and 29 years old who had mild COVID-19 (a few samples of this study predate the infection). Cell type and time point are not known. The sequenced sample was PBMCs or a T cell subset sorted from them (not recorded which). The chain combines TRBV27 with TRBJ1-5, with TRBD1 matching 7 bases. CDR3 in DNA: TGTGCCAGCACCCCCCAGGGGGGGCGAGCCGGCAATCAGCCCCAGCATTTT. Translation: CASTPQGGRAGNQPQHF.